These 8 T cell receptor beta chains were sequenced from one sample in a study of CD8 T cells in ankylosing spondylitis (dated by TCRdb to about 2017). Receptor amplification or capture employed 5' RACE. TCRdb names Illumina HiSeq 2500 as the instrument used. TCRdb trimmed public reads at Q25 via fastp, called clones via MiXCR and kept in-frame beta chains. Each record represents a unique CDR3 protein, reported with the most common genes and DNA among its rows. This sample holds approximately 100,000 distinct CDR3 sequences; about 8% were observed only once. The ten largest make up about a tenth of the sample. Sequenced: blood, either unsorted or a sorted T cell fraction (not recorded which). The receptors derive from a male donor with ankylosing spondylitis or in good health (not recorded which).

The V gene is TRBV20-1, the J gene TRBJ1-1; possible D gene TRBD1, 5 bases. Germline V CDR1 and CDR2: DFQATT, SNEGSKA (reference sequence). V lost 1 base, J lost 0 bases, and 21 bases lay in between. The CDR3 covers 18 residues. The CDR3, as DNA: TGCAGTGCTAGAGGGGTTGGCGCGGGGGGGTCCATGAACACTGAAGCTTTCTTT. The encoded protein is CSARGVGAGGSMNTEAFF.

There are many counts of this clonotype. The chain couples TRBV6-2 or TRBV6-3 to TRBJ2-1, with 10 positions matching TRBD2. The CDR3 sequence is 15 residues long. V gave up 6 bases and J gave up 4 bases; unmatched junction bases: 6. Looked up from germline, CDR1 is MNHEY and CDR2 is SVGEGT. CDR3 sequence reads: CASRPGTSEYNEQFF. In nucleotides, the CDR3 is TGTGCCAGCAGACCCGGGACTAGCGAGTACAATGAGCAGTTCTTC.

Concerning this clonotype: A much larger clone lies one base from this, so it may be a read error. The gene calls are TRBV2 and TRBJ2-1; D is possibly TRBD1 (5 bases). The CDR3 length is 13 residues. The germline CDR1 and CDR2 sequences are SNHLY and FYNNEI. The CDR3 region is CTSMTAHYNEQFF. DNA for the CDR3: TGTACCAGCATGACAGCTCACTACAATGAGCAGTTCTTC.

The J gene is TRBJ2-2, the V gene TRBV10-3, with 12 positions matching TRBD2. Trimming took 3 bases from V and 6 from J; bases not matched to a gene: 8. Germline CDR1 ENHRY, CDR2 SYGVKD. This CDR3 contains 17 residues. The CDR3 loop is CAISDPRLAGEAGELFF. Written as DNA, the CDR3 is TGTGCCATCAGTGACCCTAGACTAGCGGGAGAAGCCGGGGAGCTGTTTTTT.

The table lists this clonotype with many counts. The rearrangement uses TRBV11-2 and TRBJ2-5; 7 nucleotides align to TRBD1. CDR1 and CDR2 from the germline V gene are SGHAT and FQNNGV. The CDR3 loop spans 13 amino acids. The J segment lost 1 base and the V segment lost 6 bases, leaving 2 bases of the junction unmatched. The CDR3 DNA follows: TGTGCCAGCAGACGGACAGGCCAAGAGACCCAGTACTTC. Amino acids: CASRRTGQETQYF.

The table lists this clonotype with a few counts. This chain connects TRBV4-3 to TRBJ2-6, with D perhaps matching TRBD1 or TRBD2 (5 bases each). The germline CDR1 and CDR2 sequences are LGHNA and YSLEER. This CDR3 comprises 18 residues. Trimming took off 0 bases at V and 0 bases at J, with 12 bases between the two ends. CDR3 nucleotide sequence: TGCGCCAGCAGCCAAGATTCGAGGGACCGCTCTGGGGCCAACGTCCTGACTTTC. Translated, it gives CASSQDSRDRSGANVLTF.

The sample holds many counts of this clonotype. J is TRBJ2-7 and V is TRBV4-3; 8 nucleotides match TRBD2. Losses at the gene ends were 4 bases for V and 5 bases for J; bases not matched to a gene: 10. Germline assignment: CDR1 LGHNA and CDR2 YSLEER. The CDR3 extends over 15 amino acids. CDR3 region: CASSPVLGRGNEQYF. The CDR3 coding sequence is TGCGCCAGCAGCCCAGTTCTCGGGAGGGGAAACGAGCAGTACTTC.

This clonotype was seen repeatedly, ten times or more. The chain has TRBV7-8 and TRBJ1-2; a possible D gene is TRBD1 (5 bases). Germline CDR1 and CDR2: SGHVS and FQNEAQ. CDR3 length: 16 amino acids. Trimming left V 0 bases short and J 4 bases short, with 15 bases between. The DNA for the CDR3 is TGTGCCAGCAGCTTAGCGAGGTTGGGGACTGCCTATGGCTACACCTTC. Translated: CASSLARLGTAYGYTF.